A single sample gave rise to the 30 T cell receptor beta chains below, sequenced in a study of shared clonotypes between healthy human individuals. Only in-frame clones appear in the TCRdb table, and some are missing; sequencing was by immunoSEQ multiplex PCR. Here the sample spans 2 million to 3 million clones, approximately 93% being singletons. The source material was naive CD4+ T cells from PBMCs. The subset denotes: CD45RA+ positively selected. The receptor source for this set is a man aged 18 to 29 in good health. Some clones in this sample may be carry-over from other donors' samples.

The rearrangement links TRBV5-5 to TRBJ1-2; 7 bases agree with TRBD1. The CDR3 is made up of 15 amino acids. The V and J ends lost 4 bases and 2 bases, in that order; junction bases with no gene match: 8. Germline CDR1 and CDR2: SGHKS and YYEKEE (reference sequence). CDR3 sequence: CASSLGQALNYGYTF. The CDR3 nucleotides are TGTGCCAGCAGCCTCGGACAGGCCCTCAACTATGGCTACACCTTC.

The V and J genes are TRBV19 and TRBJ2-1; D not resolved. With 2 bases removed from V and 8 bases from J, the gap between germline ends came to 13 bases. CDR3 length: 14 amino acids. Germline V gene data show CDR1 as LNHDA and CDR2 as SQIVND (reference sequence). This CDR3 is CASSIKWWADEQFF. The CDR3 DNA is TGTGCCAGTAGTATAAAATGGTGGGCAGATGAGCAGTTCTTC.

The CDR3: CASSSVSAGEQFF. The CDR3 DNA reads TGTGCCAGCAGCTCAGTCTCAGCCGGGGAGCAGTTCTTC. This chain connects TRBV13 to TRBJ2-1, with D unresolved. This CDR3 has 13 residues. Trimming shortened V by 4 bases and J by 10 bases, and 14 bases separated the two germline ends. Looked up from germline, CDR1 is PRHDT and CDR2 is FYEKMQ (reference sequence).

The V call is TRBV6-1, the J call TRBJ2-7, with no clear D. Germline V gives CDR1 MNHNS, CDR2 SASEGT. The CDR3 runs 13 residues. V was trimmed by 7 bases and J by 6 bases, leaving 16 bases between them. CDR3 region: CASNVRVPVEQYF. In DNA form, the CDR3 reads TGTGCCAGCAATGTTCGGGTCCCGGTCGAGCAGTACTTC.

The V gene is TRBV7-3, the J gene TRBJ1-1; the match to TRBD1 covers 9 bases. Germline CDR1 SGHTA, CDR2 FQGTGA. The CDR3 is made up of 16 amino acids. The J segment lost 8 bases and the V segment lost 8 bases, leaving 18 bases of the junction unmatched. The CDR3 coding sequence is TGTGCCAGCGCCCGGGACGGGACAGGGTATTATGACGAAGCTTTCTTT. Protein product: CASARDGTGYYDEAFF.

This chain uses TRBV7-9 with TRBJ2-3, with unresolved D. V was pared by 3 bases and J by 5 bases, with 6 bases between. The CDR3 runs to 12 residues. From germline, CDR1 is SEHNR and CDR2 FQNEAQ (reference sequence). CDR3 bases: TGTGCCAGCAGCTTTACGCGAGATACGCAGTATTTT. As protein: CASSFTRDTQYF.

The rearrangement links TRBV12-5 to TRBJ1-2; the match to TRBD1 covers 9 bases. Trimming cost V 0 bases and J 7 bases; bases outside gene matches: 9. The CDR3 is 16 residues long. CDR1 and CDR2 from the germline V gene are LGHNT and FRNRAP. The CDR3 sequence: CASGLVSGTGLFGYTF. In DNA form, the CDR3 reads TGTGCTAGTGGTTTGGTCTCCGGGACAGGGTTATTTGGCTACACCTTC.

The J gene is TRBJ1-1, the V gene TRBV4-1; 12 nucleotides agree with TRBD1. CDR3 length: 15 residues. V was clipped by 4 bases and J by 6 bases; unmatched bases: 6. In germline, CDR1 is MGHRA, CDR2 YSYEKL. DNA for the CDR3: TGCGCCAGCAGCCCTCGGGACAGGGGGCTTGCTGAAGCTTTCTTT. Its protein product is CASSPRDRGLAEAFF.

CDR3 protein: CASSSKAGGGETQYF. The CDR3 DNA sequence: TGTGCCAGCAGTTCTAAAGCGGGAGGGGGGGAGACCCAGTACTTC. The rearrangement joins TRBV5-4 to TRBJ2-5; 10 positions match TRBD2. Germline CDR1 SGHNT, CDR2 YYREEE (reference sequence). This CDR3 is built from 15 residues. The ends lost 5 bases at V and 5 bases at J; junction bases unmatched: 9.

The chain carries TRBV7-9 and TRBJ1-3; unclear D gene. CDR3 length equals 11 residues. V was shortened by 5 bases and J by 9 bases, with 8 bases between the two germline ends. Germline lookup yields CDR1 SEHNR and CDR2 FQNEAQ (reference sequence). The CDR3 region is CASSPSGTIYF. In nucleotides, the CDR3 is TGTGCCAGCAGCCCCAGTGGCACCATATATTTT.

V and J are TRBV19 and TRBJ2-7; D ambiguous. The CDR3 totals 15 residues. V dropped 3 bases and J dropped 0 bases, with 12 bases sitting between them. Germline CDR1 LNHDA, CDR2 SQIVND (reference sequence). CDR3 region: CASSIQGKDSYEQYF. The DNA for the CDR3 is TGTGCCAGTAGTATCCAAGGGAAGGACTCCTACGAGCAGTACTTC. The entire variable domain, with the rest obtained from reference TRBV19 and TRBJ2-7, is as follows: DGGITQSPKYLFRKEGQNVTLSCEQNLNHDAMYWYRQDPGQGLRLIYYSQIVNDFQKGDIAEGYSVSREKKESFPLTVTSAQKNPTAFYLCASSIQGKDSYEQYFGPGTRLTVT.

The chain combines TRBV18 with TRBJ2-7; D possibly corresponds to TRBD2 (5 bases). V lost 4 bases to trimming and J lost 6 bases, with 16 bases between them. Germline-derived CDR1 and CDR2 are KGHSH and LQKENI. This CDR3 region has 14 residues. CDR3 protein: CASSLQRSQGEQYF. CDR3 coding DNA: TGTGCCAGCTCACTTCAGCGGAGCCAAGGCGAGCAGTACTTC.

The chain uses TRBV2 and TRBJ2-1; D call uncertain. Trimming removed 4 bases at V and 5 bases at J, with 9 bases between. The CDR3 covers 13 residues. From germline, CDR1 is SNHLY and CDR2 FYNNEI. CDR3 protein: CASSVALNNEQFF. Written as DNA, the CDR3 is TGTGCCAGCAGTGTTGCTCTAAACAATGAGCAGTTCTTC.

This clone has only one observation. The genes are TRBV7-3 and TRBJ1-2; a weak D match, TRBD1 (5 bases). With 5 bases removed from V and 4 bases from J, the gap between germline ends came to 17 bases. The CDR3 loop spans 15 amino acids. The germline gives CDR1 SGHTA, CDR2 FQGTGA. As DNA, the CDR3 is TGTGCCAGCAGCCCCCGGGGGAGGCTTCGCTATGGCTACACCTTC. Protein: CASSPRGRLRYGYTF.

In its sample, this clone was seen once. The rearrangement links TRBV5-1 to TRBJ2-3; 9 bases line up with TRBD2. J was trimmed by 2 bases and V by 5 bases; bases with no gene match: 9. The germline gives CDR1 SGHRS, CDR2 YFSETQ. This CDR3 contains 16 residues. CDR3 region: CASRSGLASATDTQYF. The CDR3 DNA is TGCGCCAGCAGGTCGGGACTAGCCTCGGCCACAGATACGCAGTATTTT.

Comments on this clone: This specimen includes other DNA sequences encoding the same CDR3. The rearrangement joins TRBV5-1 to TRBJ2-3; possibly TRBD1 or TRBD2 for D (6 bases each). V lost 0 bases, J lost 4 bases, and 12 bases lay in between. Germline V gene sequence: CDR1 SGHRS, CDR2 YFSETQ. CDR3 length: 15 residues. In DNA form, the CDR3 reads TGCGCCAGCAGCTTGGGGTCCGGGGGCGCAGATACGCAGTATTTT. It translates to CASSLGSGGADTQYF.

This chain uses TRBV5-6 with TRBJ2-2; D gene ambiguous. In germline, CDR1 is SGHDT, CDR2 YYEEEE. The CDR3 length is 14 residues. Trimming pared 3 bases from V and 2 bases from J, leaving 8 bases between. CDR3 in amino acids: CASSSVLNTGELFF. DNA for the CDR3: TGTGCCAGCAGCTCGGTCCTTAACACCGGGGAGCTGTTTTTT.

The chain is built from TRBV5-1 and TRBJ2-3; 7 positions agree with TRBD2. After removal of 0 bases from V and 7 bases from J, the junction contained 8 bases not matched to a gene. Per germline, CDR1 SGHRS and CDR2 YFSETQ. The CDR3 extends over 15 amino acids. This chain's CDR3 is CASSLGGSGAYTQYF. CDR3 coding DNA: TGCGCCAGCAGCTTGGGCGGGAGTGGGGCATATACGCAGTATTTT.

Details on this clone: One junction end does not reproduce the germline sequence, and a read error may be involved. The chain couples TRBV6-1 to TRBJ1-2, with 7 nucleotides matching TRBD1. The CDR3 spans 12 residues. Germline CDR1 reads MNHNS; CDR2 reads SASEGT. CDR3 bases: TGTGCCAGCACCTCATATTCGGACAGGCCTAACTTC. Translating gives CASTSYSDRPNF.

The V gene is TRBV19, the J gene TRBJ1-4; D gene unclear. The CDR3 is made up of 14 amino acids. V shed 6 bases and J shed 1 base, with 9 bases lying between them. CDR1 LNHDA and CDR2 SQIVND come from the germline V gene (reference sequence). Here the CDR3 DNA reads TGTGCCAGTAGATCCAGGTTAACTAATGAAAAACTGTTTTTT. Translation gives CASRSRLTNEKLFF.

V and J are TRBV5-6 and TRBJ2-7; possible D gene TRBD2, 5 bases. This CDR3 is built from 14 residues. Germline CDR1 SGHDT, CDR2 YYEEEE. V lost 4 bases and J lost 3, with 14 bases in between. The CDR3 reads CASSGNPGGYEQYF. CDR3 bases: TGTGCCAGCAGCGGCAACCCAGGAGGCTACGAGCAGTACTTC.

CDR3 in amino acids: CASSDPSGRNEQFF. In nucleotides, the CDR3 is TGTGCCAGCAGTGACCCTAGCGGGAGGAATGAGCAGTTCTTC. The gene calls are TRBV25-1 and TRBJ2-1; 11 bases agree with TRBD2. There are 14 residues in the CDR3. The germline V gene encodes CDR1 MGHDK and CDR2 SYGVNS. With V trimmed by 3 bases and J by 7 bases, 2 bases remained unmatched.

The genes are TRBV7-3 and TRBJ2-3; 9 bases align to TRBD2. Germline CDR1 is SGHTA and CDR2 is FQGTGA. The CDR3 sequence is 16 residues long. The trim removed 5 bases at V and 0 bases at J, leaving 6 bases unmatched. This CDR3 reads CASSPGTSPSTDTQYF. CDR3 bases: TGTGCCAGCAGCCCGGGGACTAGCCCTAGCACAGATACGCAGTATTTT. The full variable domain, with the rest looked up from reference TRBV7-3 and TRBJ2-3, is GAGVSQTPSNKVTEKGKYVELRCDPISGHTALYWYRQSLGQGPEFLIYFQGTGAADDSGLPNDRFFAVRPEGSVSTLKIQRTERGDSAVYLCASSPGTSPSTDTQYFGPGTRLTVL.

The chain uses TRBV19 and TRBJ2-3; 7 bases are a match to TRBD2. The junction had 16 bases not matched to a gene; V was cut back by 8 bases and J by 5 bases. The germline gives CDR1 LNHDA, CDR2 SQIVND (reference sequence). There are 16 residues in the CDR3. The CDR3 DNA reads as TGTGCCAGTGGCTCTATGAGGGGCGGGAGTCAAGATACGCAGTATTTT. This gives the protein CASGSMRGGSQDTQYF.

The chain combines TRBV7-9 with TRBJ2-7; D call uncertain. The V end was cut by 2 bases, the J end by 2 bases, with 13 bases between. This CDR3 spans 15 amino acids. The germline V gene has CDR1 SEHNR and CDR2 FQNEAQ (reference sequence). The CDR3: CASSLSRQVAYEQYF. CDR3 in DNA: TGTGCCAGCAGCTTATCCAGGCAGGTTGCCTACGAGCAGTACTTC.

This chain connects TRBV5-4 to TRBJ2-1; 9 bases map to TRBD2. The length of the CDR3 is 16 residues. The V and J ends lost 0 bases and 2 bases, in that order; junction bases with no gene match: 3. Per germline, CDR1 SGHNT and CDR2 YYREEE (reference sequence). The CDR3 is CASSLESGRPYNEQFF. DNA of the CDR3: TGTGCCAGCAGCTTGGAAAGCGGGAGGCCCTACAATGAGCAGTTCTTC.

Notes on this clone: Other nucleotide sequences from this sample produce the same CDR3. The gene calls are TRBV28 and TRBJ2-1; D is perhaps TRBD1 or TRBD2 (5 bases each). The V and J ends lost 1 base and 9 bases respectively, with 7 bases between them. The CDR3 runs 12 residues. Per germline, CDR1 MDHEN and CDR2 SYDVKM. CDR3 loop: CASSLLGTEQFF. The CDR3 DNA is TGTGCCAGCAGTTTATTAGGGACTGAGCAGTTCTTC.

The CDR3 region is CASSLVGVGNTIYF. The CDR3 bases are TGTGCCAGCAGCTTGGTCGGGGTTGGAAACACCATATATTTT. The rearrangement joins TRBV5-4 to TRBJ1-3; no definite D call. The CDR3 is 14 amino acids. CDR1 is SGHNT, CDR2 YYREEE, per germline (reference sequence). Deletions cut 0 bases from V and 3 bases from J, with 7 bases between.

This rearrangement joins TRBV21-1 to TRBJ2-5; the table's D call, TRBD2, has no DNA check behind it. TRBV21-1 is termed a pseudogene. CDR3 length: 19 residues. For the CDR3, the DNA is TGTGCCAGCAGCAAAAGGTCGGGACTAGCGGGGACCCGCCAAGAGACCCAGTACTTC. Amino acid sequence: CASSKRSGLAGTRQETQYF.

The CDR3 spells CASSQGQIGTQYF. Here the CDR3 DNA reads TGTGCCAGCAGCCAGGGACAAATTGGCACGCAGTATTTT. The chain employs TRBV7-9 and TRBJ2-3; perhaps TRBD1 as D (6 bases). The CDR3 length is 13 residues. The V end was cut by 5 bases, the J end by 9 bases, with 15 bases between. Per germline, CDR1 SEHNR and CDR2 FQNEAQ (reference sequence).